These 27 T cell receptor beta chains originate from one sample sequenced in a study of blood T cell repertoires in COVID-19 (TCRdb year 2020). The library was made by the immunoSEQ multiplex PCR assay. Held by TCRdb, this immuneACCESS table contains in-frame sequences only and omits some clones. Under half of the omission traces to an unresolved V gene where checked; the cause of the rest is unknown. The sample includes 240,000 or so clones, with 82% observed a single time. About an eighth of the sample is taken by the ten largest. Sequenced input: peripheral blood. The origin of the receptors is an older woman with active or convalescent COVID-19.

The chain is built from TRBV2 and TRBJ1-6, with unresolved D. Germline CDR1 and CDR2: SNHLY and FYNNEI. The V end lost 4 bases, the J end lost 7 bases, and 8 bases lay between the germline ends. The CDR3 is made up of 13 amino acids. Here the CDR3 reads CASSGAGNSPLHF. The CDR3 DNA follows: TGTGCCAGCAGTGGGGCAGGAAATTCACCCCTCCACTTT.

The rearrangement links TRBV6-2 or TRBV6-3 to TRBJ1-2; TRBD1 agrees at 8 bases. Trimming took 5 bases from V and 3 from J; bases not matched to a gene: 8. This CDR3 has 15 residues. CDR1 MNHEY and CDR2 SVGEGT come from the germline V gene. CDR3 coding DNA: TGTGCCAGCAGTCGACGGACAGGGAATCACTATGGCTACACCTTC. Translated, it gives CASSRRTGNHYGYTF.

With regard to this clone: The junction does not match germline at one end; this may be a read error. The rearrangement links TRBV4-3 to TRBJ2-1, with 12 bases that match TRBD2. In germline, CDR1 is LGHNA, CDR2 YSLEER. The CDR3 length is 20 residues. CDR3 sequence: CASSQDGGLAGNNPYNEQFF. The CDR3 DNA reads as TGCGCTAGCAGCCAAGATGGCGGACTAGCGGGGAATAACCCCTACAATGAGCAGTTCTTC.

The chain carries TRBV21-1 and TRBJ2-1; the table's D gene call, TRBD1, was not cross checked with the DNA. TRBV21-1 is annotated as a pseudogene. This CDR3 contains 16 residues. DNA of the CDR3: TGTGCCAGCAGAACACCGCCAGGGGGCGTCGGAAATGAGCAGTTCTTC. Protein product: CASRTPPGGVGNEQFF.

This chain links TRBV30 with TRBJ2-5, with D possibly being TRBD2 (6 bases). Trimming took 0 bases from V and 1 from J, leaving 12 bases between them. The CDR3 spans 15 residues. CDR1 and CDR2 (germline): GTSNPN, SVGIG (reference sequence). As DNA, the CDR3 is TGTGCCTGGAGTGTCGACGCGGGGTCCCAAGAGACCCAGTACTTC. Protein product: CAWSVDAGSQETQYF.

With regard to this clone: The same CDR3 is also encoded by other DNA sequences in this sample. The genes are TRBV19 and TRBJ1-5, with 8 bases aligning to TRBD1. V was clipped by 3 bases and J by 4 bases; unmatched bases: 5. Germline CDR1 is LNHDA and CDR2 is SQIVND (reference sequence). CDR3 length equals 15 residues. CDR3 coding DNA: TGTGCCAGTAGTATCCAGGGGGCGGGAAATCAGCCCCAGCATTTT. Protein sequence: CASSIQGAGNQPQHF.

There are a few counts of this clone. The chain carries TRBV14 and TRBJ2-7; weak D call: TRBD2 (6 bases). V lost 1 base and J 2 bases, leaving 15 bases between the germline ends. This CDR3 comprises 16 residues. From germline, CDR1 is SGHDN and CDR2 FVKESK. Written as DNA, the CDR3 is TGTGCCAGCAGCCAAGCCCTAGCGCGGGAAACCTACGAGCAGTACTTC. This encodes CASSQALARETYEQYF.

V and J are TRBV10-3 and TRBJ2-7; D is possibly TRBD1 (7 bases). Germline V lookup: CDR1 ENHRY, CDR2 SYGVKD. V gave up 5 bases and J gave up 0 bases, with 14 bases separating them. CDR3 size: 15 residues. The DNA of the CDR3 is TGTGCCATCAGTCAGGGGGGCACCAGCTCCTACGAGCAGTACTTC. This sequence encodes CAISQGGTSSYEQYF.

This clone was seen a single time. Written as DNA, the CDR3 is TGTGCCAGCAGCTTAGCGGCGGCGACCGGGGAGCTGTTTTTT. Residues: CASSLAAATGELFF. The genes are TRBV7-9 and TRBJ2-2; D remains unclear. The germline V and J ends were trimmed by 0 bases and 5 bases, with 7 bases remaining between them. The CDR3 totals 14 residues. Germline lookup yields CDR1 SEHNR and CDR2 FQNEAQ (reference sequence).

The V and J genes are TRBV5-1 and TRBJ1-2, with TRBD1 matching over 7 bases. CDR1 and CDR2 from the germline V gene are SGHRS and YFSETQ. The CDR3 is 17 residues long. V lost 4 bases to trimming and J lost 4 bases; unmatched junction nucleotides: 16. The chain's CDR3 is CASSPTGDPRSSYGYTF. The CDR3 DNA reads TGCGCCAGCAGCCCCACAGGGGACCCTAGATCCAGCTATGGCTACACCTTC.

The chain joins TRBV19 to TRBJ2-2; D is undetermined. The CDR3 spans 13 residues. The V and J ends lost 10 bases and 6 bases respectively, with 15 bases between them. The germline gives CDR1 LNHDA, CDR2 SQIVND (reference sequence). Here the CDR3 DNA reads TGTGCCACCACAAGGAGTCGCGCCGGGGAGCTGTTTTTT. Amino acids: CATTRSRAGELFF.

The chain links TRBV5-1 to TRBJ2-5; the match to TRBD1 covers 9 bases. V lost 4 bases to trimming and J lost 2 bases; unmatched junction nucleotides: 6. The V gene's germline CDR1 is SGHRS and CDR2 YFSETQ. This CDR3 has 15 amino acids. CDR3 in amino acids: CASSRTGDYQETQYF. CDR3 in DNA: TGCGCCAGCAGCCGGACAGGGGATTATCAAGAGACCCAGTACTTC.

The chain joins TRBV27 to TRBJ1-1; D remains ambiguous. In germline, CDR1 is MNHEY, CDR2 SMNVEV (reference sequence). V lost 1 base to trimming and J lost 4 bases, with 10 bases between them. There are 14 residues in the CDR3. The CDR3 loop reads CASSLLSTPTEAFF. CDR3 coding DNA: TGTGCCAGCAGTTTATTGTCGACTCCCACTGAAGCTTTCTTT.

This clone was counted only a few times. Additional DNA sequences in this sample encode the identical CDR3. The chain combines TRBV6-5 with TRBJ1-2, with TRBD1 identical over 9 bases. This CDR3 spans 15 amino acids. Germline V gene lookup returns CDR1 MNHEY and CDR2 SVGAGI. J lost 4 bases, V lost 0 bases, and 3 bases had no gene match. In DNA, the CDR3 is TGTGCCAGCAGTTACTCGGGACAGGGCAGCTATGGCTACACCTTC. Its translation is CASSYSGQGSYGYTF.

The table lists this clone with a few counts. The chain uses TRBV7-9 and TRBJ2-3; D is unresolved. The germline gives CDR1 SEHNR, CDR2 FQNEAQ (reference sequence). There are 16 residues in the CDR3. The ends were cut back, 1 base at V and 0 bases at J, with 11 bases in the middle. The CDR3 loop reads CASSLGSGYSTDTQYF. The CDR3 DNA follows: TGTGCCAGCAGCTTAGGTTCAGGATATAGCACAGATACGCAGTATTTT.

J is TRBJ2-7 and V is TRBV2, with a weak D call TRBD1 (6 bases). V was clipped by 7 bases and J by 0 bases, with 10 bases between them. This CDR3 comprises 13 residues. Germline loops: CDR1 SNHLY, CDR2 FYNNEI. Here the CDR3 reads CASKMTGSYEQYF. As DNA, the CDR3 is TGTGCCAGCAAGATGACAGGCTCCTACGAGCAGTACTTC.

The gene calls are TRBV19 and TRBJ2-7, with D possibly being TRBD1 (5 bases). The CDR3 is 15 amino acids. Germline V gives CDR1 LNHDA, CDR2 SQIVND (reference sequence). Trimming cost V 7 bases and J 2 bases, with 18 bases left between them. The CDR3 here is CASTLRGQGTYEQYF. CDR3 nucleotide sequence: TGTGCCAGTACCCTGAGAGGACAAGGGACCTACGAGCAGTACTTC.

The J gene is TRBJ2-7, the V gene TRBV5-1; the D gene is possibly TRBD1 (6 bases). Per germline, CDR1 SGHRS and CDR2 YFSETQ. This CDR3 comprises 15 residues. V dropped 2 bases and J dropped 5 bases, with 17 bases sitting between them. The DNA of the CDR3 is TGCGCCAGCAGCTTTTCAGGGGCACCTGAGAACGAGCAGTACTTC. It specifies CASSFSGAPENEQYF.

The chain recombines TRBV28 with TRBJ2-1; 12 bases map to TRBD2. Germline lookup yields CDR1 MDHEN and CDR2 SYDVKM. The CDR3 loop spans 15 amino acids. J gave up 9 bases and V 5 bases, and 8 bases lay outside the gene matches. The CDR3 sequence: CASSPLAGGLVEQFF. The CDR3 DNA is TGTGCCAGCAGTCCTCTAGCGGGGGGGCTTGTTGAGCAGTTCTTC.

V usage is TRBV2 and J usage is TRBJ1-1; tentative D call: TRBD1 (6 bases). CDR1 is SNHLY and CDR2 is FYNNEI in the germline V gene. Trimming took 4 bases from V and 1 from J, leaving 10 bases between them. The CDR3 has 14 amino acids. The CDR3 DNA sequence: TGTGCCAGCAGTGTGGGACACCCGAACACTGAAGCTTTCTTT. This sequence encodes CASSVGHPNTEAFF.

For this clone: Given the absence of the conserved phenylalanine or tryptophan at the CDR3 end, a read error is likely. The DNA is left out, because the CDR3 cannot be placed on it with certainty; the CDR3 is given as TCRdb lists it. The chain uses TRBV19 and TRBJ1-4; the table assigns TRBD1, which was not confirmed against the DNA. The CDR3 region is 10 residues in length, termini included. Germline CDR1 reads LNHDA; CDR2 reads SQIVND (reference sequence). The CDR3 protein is CASSIARGSS.

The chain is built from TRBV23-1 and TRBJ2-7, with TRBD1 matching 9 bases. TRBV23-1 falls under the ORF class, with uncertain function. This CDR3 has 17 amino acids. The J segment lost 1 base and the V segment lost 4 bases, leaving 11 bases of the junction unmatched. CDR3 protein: CASSPPGTGPESYEQYF. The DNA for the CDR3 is TGCGCCAGCAGTCCTCCCGGGACAGGGCCGGAATCCTACGAGCAGTACTTC.

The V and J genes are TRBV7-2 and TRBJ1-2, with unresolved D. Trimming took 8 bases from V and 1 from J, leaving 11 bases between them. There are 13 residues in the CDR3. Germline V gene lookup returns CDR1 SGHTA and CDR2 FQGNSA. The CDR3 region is CASGEAFNYGYTF. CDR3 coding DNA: TGTGCCAGCGGGGAGGCGTTTAACTATGGCTACACCTTC.

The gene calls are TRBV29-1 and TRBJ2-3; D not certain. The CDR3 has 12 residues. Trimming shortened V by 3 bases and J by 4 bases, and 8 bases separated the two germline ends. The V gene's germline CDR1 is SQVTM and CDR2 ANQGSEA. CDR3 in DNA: TGCAGCGTTGACGGCAGGTCAGATACGCAGTATTTT. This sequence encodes CSVDGRSDTQYF.

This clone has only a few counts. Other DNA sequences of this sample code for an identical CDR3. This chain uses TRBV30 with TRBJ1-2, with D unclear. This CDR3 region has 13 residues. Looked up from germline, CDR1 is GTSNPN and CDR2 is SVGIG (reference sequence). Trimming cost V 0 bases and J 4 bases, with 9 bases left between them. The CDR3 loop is CAWSVLGGYGYTF. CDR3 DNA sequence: TGTGCCTGGAGTGTACTTGGCGGCTATGGCTACACCTTC.

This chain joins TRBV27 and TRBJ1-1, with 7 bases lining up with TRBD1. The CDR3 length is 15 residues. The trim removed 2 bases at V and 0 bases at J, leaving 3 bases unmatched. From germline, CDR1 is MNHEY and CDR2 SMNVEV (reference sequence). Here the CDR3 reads CASSLRGLMNTEAFF. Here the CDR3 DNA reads TGTGCCAGCAGTTTAAGGGGGCTAATGAACACTGAAGCTTTCTTT.

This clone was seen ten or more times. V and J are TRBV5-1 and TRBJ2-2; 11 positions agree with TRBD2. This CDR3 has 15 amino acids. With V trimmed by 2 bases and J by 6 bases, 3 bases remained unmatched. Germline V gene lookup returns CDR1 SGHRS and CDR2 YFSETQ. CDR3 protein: CASSFSGGAAGELFF. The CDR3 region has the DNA TGCGCCAGCAGCTTTAGCGGGGGGGCCGCCGGGGAGCTGTTTTTT.